The 5 T cell receptor beta chains given below trace back to one sample, sequenced in a study of CD8 T cells in Susac syndrome. After extraction with the RNeasy kit, roughly 0.45 to 1 ug of the RNA was reverse transcribed using random hexamers. MiXCR, run by TCRdb on the immunoSEQ multiplex PCR reads, gives a single entry per CDR3 protein. The repertoire includes about 300,000 distinct CDR3 sequences, 65% to 90% of them detected once, and 0.2% to 0.25% sits in the top ten. The sequenced sample was CD8+ T cells from PBMCs. These receptors were obtained from a human donor with multiple sclerosis.

The chain recombines TRBV29-1 with TRBJ1-1; TRBD1 agrees at 11 bases. Germline V gene lookup returns CDR1 SQVTM and CDR2 ANQGSEA. The CDR3 runs 16 residues. J gave up 0 bases and V 0 bases, and 3 bases lay outside the gene matches. This CDR3 is CSVEDGTGGMNTEAFF. The CDR3 DNA reads as TGCAGCGTTGAAGATGGGACAGGGGGGATGAACACTGAAGCTTTCTTT.

The chain combines TRBV7-8 with TRBJ2-1; 8 bases map to TRBD1. The V gene's germline CDR1 is SGHVS and CDR2 FQNEAQ. The CDR3 spans 19 residues. Unmatched junction bases numbered 16, after V lost 4 bases and J lost 2 bases. The CDR3 here is CASSSRWETGDQAYNEQFF. The DNA for the CDR3 is TGTGCCAGCAGCTCCAGATGGGAGACAGGGGATCAAGCCTACAATGAGCAGTTCTTC.

This clonotype was found once. This chain uses TRBV4-3 with TRBJ1-5; 9 bases align to TRBD1. The germline V gene has CDR1 LGHNA and CDR2 YSLEER. The CDR3 extends over 15 amino acids. After removal of 2 bases from V and 8 bases from J, the junction contained 7 bases not matched to a gene. CDR3 region: CASSQLTGGGEPQHF. The CDR3 nucleotides are TGCGCCAGCAGCCAATTAACAGGGGGCGGTGAGCCCCAGCATTTT.

V usage is TRBV20-1 and J usage is TRBJ2-3; weak D call: TRBD2 (5 bases). Looked up from germline, CDR1 is DFQATT and CDR2 is SNEGSKA (reference sequence). V lost 6 bases and J lost 0, with 16 bases in between. This CDR3 comprises 15 residues. The CDR3 sequence: CSAPTEDDSTDTQYF. DNA for the CDR3: TGCAGTGCCCCGACGGAGGATGATAGCACAGATACGCAGTATTTT.

The V call is TRBV28, the J call TRBJ1-1; D unclear. The length of the CDR3 is 14 residues. Germline CDR1 MDHEN, CDR2 SYDVKM. V was shortened by 4 bases and J by 1 base, with 10 bases between the two germline ends. CDR3 amino acids: CASSYTPQNTEAFF. DNA of the CDR3: TGTGCCAGCAGTTATACCCCACAGAACACTGAAGCTTTCTTT.